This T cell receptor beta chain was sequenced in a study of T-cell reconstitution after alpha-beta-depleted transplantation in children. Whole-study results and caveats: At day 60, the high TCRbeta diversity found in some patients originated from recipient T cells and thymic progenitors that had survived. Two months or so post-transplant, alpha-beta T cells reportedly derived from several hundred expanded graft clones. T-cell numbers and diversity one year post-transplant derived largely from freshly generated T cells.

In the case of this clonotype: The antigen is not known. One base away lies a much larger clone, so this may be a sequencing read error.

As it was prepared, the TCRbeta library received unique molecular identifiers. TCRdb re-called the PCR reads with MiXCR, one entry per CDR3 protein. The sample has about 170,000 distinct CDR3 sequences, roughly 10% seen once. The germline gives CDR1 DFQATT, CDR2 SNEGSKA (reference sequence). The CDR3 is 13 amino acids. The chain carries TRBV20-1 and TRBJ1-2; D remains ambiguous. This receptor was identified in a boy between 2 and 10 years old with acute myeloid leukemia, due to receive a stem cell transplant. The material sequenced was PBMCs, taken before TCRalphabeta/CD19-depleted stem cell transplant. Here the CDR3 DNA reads TGCAGTGCTAGGGGCAGCTCTAACTATGGCTTCACCTTC. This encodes CSARGSSNYGFTF.